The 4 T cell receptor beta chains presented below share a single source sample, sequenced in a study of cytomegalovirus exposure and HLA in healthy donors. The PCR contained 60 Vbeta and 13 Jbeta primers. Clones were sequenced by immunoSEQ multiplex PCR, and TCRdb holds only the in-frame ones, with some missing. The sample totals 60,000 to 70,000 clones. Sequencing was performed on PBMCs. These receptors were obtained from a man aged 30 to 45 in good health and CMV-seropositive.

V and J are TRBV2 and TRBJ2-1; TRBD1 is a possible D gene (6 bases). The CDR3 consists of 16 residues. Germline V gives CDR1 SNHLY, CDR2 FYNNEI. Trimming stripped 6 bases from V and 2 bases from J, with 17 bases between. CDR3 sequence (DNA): TGTGCCAGCAGGGCAGAAGACAGGTTCACCTACAATGAGCAGTTCTTC. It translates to CASRAEDRFTYNEQFF.

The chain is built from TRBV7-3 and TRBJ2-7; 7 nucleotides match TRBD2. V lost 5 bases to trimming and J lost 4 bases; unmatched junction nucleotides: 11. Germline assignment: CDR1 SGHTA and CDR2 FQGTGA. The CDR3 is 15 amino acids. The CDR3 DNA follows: TGTGCCAGCAGCCCCGGTCGGGTAGCGGGTTACGAGCAGTACTTC. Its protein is CASSPGRVAGYEQYF.

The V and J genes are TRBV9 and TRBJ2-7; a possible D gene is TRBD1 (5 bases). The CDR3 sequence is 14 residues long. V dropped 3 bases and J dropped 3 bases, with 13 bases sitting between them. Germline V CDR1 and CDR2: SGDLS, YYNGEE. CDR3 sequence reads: CASSGEQVSYEQYF. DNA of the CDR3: TGTGCCAGCAGCGGGGAACAGGTTAGCTACGAGCAGTACTTC. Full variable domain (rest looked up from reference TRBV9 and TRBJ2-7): DSGVTQTPKHLITATGQRVTLRCSPRSGDLSVYWYQQSLDQGLQFLIQYYNGEERAKGNILERFSAQQFPDLHSELNLSSLELGDSALYFCASSGEQVSYEQYFGPGTRLTVT.

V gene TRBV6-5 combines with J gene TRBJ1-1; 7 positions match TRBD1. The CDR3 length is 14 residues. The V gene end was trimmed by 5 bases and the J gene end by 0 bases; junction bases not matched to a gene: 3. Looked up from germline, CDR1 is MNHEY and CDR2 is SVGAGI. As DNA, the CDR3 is TGTGCCAGCAGTCAACAGGGGATGAACACTGAAGCTTTCTTT. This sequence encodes CASSQQGMNTEAFF.